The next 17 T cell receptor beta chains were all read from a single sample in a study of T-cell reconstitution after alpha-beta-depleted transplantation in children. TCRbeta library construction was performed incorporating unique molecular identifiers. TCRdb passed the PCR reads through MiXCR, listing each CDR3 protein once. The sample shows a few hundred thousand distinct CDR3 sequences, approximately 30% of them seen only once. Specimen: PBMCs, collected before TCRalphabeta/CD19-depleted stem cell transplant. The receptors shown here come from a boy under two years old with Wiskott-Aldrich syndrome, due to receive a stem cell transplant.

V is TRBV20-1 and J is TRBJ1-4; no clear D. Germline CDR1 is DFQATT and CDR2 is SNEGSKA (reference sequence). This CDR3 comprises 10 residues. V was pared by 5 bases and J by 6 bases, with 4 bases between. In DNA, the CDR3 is TGCAGTGCTTTAGATGAAAAACTGTTTTTT. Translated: CSALDEKLFF.

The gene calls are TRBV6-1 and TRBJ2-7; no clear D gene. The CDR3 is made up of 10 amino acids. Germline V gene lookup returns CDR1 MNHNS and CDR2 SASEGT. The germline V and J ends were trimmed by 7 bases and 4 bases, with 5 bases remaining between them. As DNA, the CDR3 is TGTGCCAGCAATTCGTACGAGCAGTACTTC. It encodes CASNSYEQYF.

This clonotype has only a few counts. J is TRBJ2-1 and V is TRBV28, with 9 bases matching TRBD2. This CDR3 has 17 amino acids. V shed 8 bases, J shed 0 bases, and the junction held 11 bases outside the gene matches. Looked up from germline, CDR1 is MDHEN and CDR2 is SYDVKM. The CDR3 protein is CASLGLAGRSSYNEQFF. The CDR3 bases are TGTGCCAGCTTAGGGCTAGCGGGACGGAGCTCCTACAATGAGCAGTTCTTC.

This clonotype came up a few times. CDR3 region: CASSPGTGQETQYF. The CDR3 DNA reads as TGTGCCAGCAGCCCTGGGACAGGACAAGAGACCCAGTACTTC. V usage is TRBV6-2 or TRBV6-3 and J usage is TRBJ2-5; 8 bases align to TRBD1. This CDR3 is 14 amino acids long. Germline loops: CDR1 MNHEY, CDR2 SVGEGT. The V gene end was trimmed by 6 bases and the J gene end by 2 bases; junction bases not matched to a gene: 5.

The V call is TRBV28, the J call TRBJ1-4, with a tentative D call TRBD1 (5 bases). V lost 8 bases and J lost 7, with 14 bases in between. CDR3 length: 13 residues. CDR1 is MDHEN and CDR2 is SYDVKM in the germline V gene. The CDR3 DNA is TGTGCCAGCGGGACCCCAAGTGGTGAAAAACTGTTTTTT. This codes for CASGTPSGEKLFF. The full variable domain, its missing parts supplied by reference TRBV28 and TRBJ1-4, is DVKVTQSSRYLVKRTGEKVFLECVQDMDHENMFWYRQDPGLGLRLIYFSYDVKMKEKGDIPEGYSVSREKKERFSLILESASTNQTSMYLCASGTPSGEKLFFGSGTQLSVL.

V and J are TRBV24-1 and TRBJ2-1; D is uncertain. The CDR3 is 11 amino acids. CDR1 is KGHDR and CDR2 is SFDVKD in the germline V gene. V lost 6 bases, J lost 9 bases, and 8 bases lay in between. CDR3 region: CATSRTGEQFF. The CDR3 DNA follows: TGTGCCACCAGTCGAACCGGTGAGCAGTTCTTC.

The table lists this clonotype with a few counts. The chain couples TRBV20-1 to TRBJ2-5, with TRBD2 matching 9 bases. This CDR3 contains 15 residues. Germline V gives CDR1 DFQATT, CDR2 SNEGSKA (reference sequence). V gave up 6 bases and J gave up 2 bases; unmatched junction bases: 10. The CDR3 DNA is TGCAGTGCCAGCCCCCTTAGCGGGAGTCAAGAGACCCAGTACTTC. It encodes CSASPLSGSQETQYF.

The DNA for the CDR3 is TGTGCCTGGAGTGGTACAGGGAAGGATAACTATGGCTACACCTTC. Translation: CAWSGTGKDNYGYTF. The J gene is TRBJ1-2, the V gene TRBV30; TRBD1 might be the D (6 bases). The germline V gene encodes CDR1 GTSNPN and CDR2 SVGIG (reference sequence). The CDR3 runs to 15 residues. Trimming stripped 1 base from V and 1 base from J, with 13 bases between.

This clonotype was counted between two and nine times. The CDR3 sequence is CASRRSGLAANNEQFF. As DNA, the CDR3 is TGTGCCAGCAGGAGGTCGGGACTAGCGGCAAACAATGAGCAGTTCTTC. The chain joins TRBV7-9 to TRBJ2-1; 11 nucleotides match TRBD2. Losses at the gene ends were 6 bases for V and 5 bases for J; bases not matched to a gene: 9. The length of the CDR3 is 16 residues. Germline assignment: CDR1 SEHNR and CDR2 FQNEAQ (reference sequence).

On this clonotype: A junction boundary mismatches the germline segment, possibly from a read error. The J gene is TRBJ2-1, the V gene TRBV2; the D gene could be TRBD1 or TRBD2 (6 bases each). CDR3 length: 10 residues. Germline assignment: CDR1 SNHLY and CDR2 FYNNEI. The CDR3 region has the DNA TGTGCCAGCTCCCGGGGGCGGAACCCCTTC. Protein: CASSRGRNPF.

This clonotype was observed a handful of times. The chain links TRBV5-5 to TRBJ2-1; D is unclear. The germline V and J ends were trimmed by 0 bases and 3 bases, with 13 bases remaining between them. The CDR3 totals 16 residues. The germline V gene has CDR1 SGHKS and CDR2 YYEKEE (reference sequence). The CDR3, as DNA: TGTGCCAGCAGCTTGGGATGGGGAACGGACTACAATGAGCAGTTCTTC. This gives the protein CASSLGWGTDYNEQFF. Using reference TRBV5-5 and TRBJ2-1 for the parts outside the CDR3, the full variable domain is DAGVTQSPTHLIKTRGQQVTLRCSPISGHKSVSWYQQVLGQGPQFIFQYYEKEERGRGNFPDRFSARQFPNYSSELNVNALLLGDSALYLCASSLGWGTDYNEQFFGPGTRLTVL.

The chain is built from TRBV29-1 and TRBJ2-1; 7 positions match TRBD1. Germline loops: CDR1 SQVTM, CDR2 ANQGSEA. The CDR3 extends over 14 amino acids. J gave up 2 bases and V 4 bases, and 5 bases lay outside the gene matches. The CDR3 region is CSVGVQGPYNEQFF. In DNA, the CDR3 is TGCAGCGTTGGGGTACAGGGGCCCTACAATGAGCAGTTCTTC.

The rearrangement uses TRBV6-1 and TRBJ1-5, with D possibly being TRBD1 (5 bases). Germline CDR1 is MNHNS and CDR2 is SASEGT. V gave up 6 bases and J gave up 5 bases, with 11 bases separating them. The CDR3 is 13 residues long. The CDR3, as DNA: TGTGCCAGCAGGGGTTCGACAGATCAGCCCCAGCATTTT. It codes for CASRGSTDQPQHF.

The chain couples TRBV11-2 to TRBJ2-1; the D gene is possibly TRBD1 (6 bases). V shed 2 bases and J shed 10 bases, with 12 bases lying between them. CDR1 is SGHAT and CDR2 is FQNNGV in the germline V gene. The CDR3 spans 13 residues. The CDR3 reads CASSLLSDREQFF. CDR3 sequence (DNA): TGTGCCAGCAGCTTATTATCCGACAGGGAGCAGTTCTTC.

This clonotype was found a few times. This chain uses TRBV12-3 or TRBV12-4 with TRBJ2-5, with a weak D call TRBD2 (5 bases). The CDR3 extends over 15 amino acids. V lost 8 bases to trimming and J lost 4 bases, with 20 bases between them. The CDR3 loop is CASGAKRTRGETQYF. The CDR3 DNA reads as TGTGCCAGCGGTGCCAAGCGGACCCGGGGAGAGACCCAGTACTTC.

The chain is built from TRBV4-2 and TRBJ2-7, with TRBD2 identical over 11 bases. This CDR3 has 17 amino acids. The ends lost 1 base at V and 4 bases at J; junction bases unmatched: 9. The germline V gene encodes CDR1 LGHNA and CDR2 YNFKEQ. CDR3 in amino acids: CASSQGELGLAGYEQYF. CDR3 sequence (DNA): TGTGCCAGCAGCCAAGGAGAACTTGGACTAGCGGGTTACGAGCAGTACTTC.

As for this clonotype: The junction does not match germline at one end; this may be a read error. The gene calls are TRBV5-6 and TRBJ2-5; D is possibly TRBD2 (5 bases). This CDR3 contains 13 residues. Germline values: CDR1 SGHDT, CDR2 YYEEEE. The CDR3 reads CASSLGGSVGQYF. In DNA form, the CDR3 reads TGTGCCAGCAGTTTGGGCGGGTCCGTAGGCCAGTACTTC.